The T cell receptor beta chain described here comes from a study of tumor-infiltrating lymphocytes in localized non-small cell lung cancer. Study results and caveats: Available tissue quantity limited TCR sequencing to a patient subset. Tumors had more T cell infiltration than uninvolved lung, per TCRbeta sequencing and CD3 counts. No T-cell fraction difference was seen between IM1 and IM2 tumors. Each assay used a separate piece of the same tissue.

Clones were read by immunoSEQ multiplex PCR, and TCRdb kept only the in-frame ones, dropping some. The data hold some 17,000 clones, with roughly 80% observed a single time. This clone came up a few times. What it recognizes is unknown. The sample comprised lung tumor tissue. The origin of this receptor is a human donor with non-small cell lung cancer.

Here the CDR3 reads CASSGSGTGGSEAFF. The DNA for the CDR3 is TGCGCCAGCAGTGGGTCCGGGACAGGGGGCTCTGAAGCTTTCTTT. The rearrangement joins TRBV5-1 to TRBJ1-1, with 12 bases fitting TRBD1. The CDR3 contains 15 residues. Germline V gene data show CDR1 as SGHRS and CDR2 as YFSETQ. Losses at the gene ends were 5 bases for V and 6 bases for J; bases not matched to a gene: 8.